Shown below are 9 T cell receptor beta chains from a single sample sequenced in a study of T cell changes during pregnancy in multiple sclerosis (dated by TCRdb to between 2018 and 2021). The method behind the library was the immunoSEQ multiplex PCR assay. This immuneACCESS table, as held by TCRdb, lists in-frame sequences with V and J called but not all clones. Of the missing ones, under half trace to an unresolved V gene in checked studies; the others have no known cause. This sample holds about 50,000 clones; around 94% were observed only once. The ten largest clonotypes hold roughly 0.71% of the sample. The sample in question was CD4+ T cells from peripheral blood mononuclear cells, obtained in the third trimester of pregnancy. These receptors were collected from a female donor with multiple sclerosis, enrolled in a pregnancy study.

This clone was counted a single time. The gene calls are TRBV4-3 and TRBJ1-3, with TRBD1 matching over 8 bases. This CDR3 contains 17 residues. V was clipped by 3 bases and J by 8 bases; unmatched bases: 15. Germline values: CDR1 LGHNA, CDR2 YSLEER. The DNA for the CDR3 is TGCGCCAGCAGCCACCGACTCTCAGGGGGCACGCGGGACACCATATATTTT. Protein sequence: CASSHRLSGGTRDTIYF.

The rearrangement joins TRBV19 to TRBJ1-2, with D possibly matching TRBD1 (6 bases). Trimming pared 7 bases from V and 5 bases from J, leaving 14 bases between. CDR1 and CDR2 (germline): LNHDA, SQIVND (reference sequence). The CDR3 totals 13 residues. The CDR3 DNA follows: TGTGCCAGTAACCAGGACAGAATGTATGGCTACACCTTC. Translated, it gives CASNQDRMYGYTF. Full variable domain (remainder filled in from reference TRBV19 and TRBJ1-2): DGGITQSPKYLFRKEGQNVTLSCEQNLNHDAMYWYRQDPGQGLRLIYYSQIVNDFQKGDIAEGYSVSREKKESFPLTVTSAQKNPTAFYLCASNQDRMYGYTFGSGTRLTVV.

This CDR3 reads CATSRGRSTSYEQYF. CDR3 DNA: TGTGCCACCAGCAGAGGGAGATCCACCTCCTACGAGCAGTACTTC. The chain employs TRBV15 and TRBJ2-7; no clear D gene. CDR1 and CDR2 (germline): LNHNV, YYDKDF (reference sequence). There are 15 residues in the CDR3. Trimming removed 1 base from V and 0 bases from J, with 10 bases in between.

V and J are TRBV19 and TRBJ1-2; 7 nucleotides match TRBD1. The germline CDR1 and CDR2 sequences are LNHDA and SQIVND (reference sequence). Losses at the gene ends were 6 bases for V and 8 bases for J; bases not matched to a gene: 12. The CDR3 loop spans 14 amino acids. CDR3 amino acids: CASSIQGDSGGYTF. The CDR3 DNA reads TGTGCCAGTAGCATCCAGGGGGATAGTGGGGGCTACACCTTC.

The rearrangement links TRBV7-3 to TRBJ2-2; maybe TRBD1 (5 bases). V was trimmed by 2 bases and J by 0 bases, leaving 10 bases between them. Germline-derived CDR1 and CDR2 are SGHTA and FQGTGA. The CDR3 extends over 16 amino acids. This CDR3 reads CASSLFRTSNTGELFF. CDR3 sequence (DNA): TGTGCCAGCAGCTTATTTAGGACATCGAACACCGGGGAGCTGTTTTTT.

The V call is TRBV19, the J call TRBJ1-2, with 10 bases lining up with TRBD1. Germline assignment: CDR1 LNHDA and CDR2 SQIVND (reference sequence). The junction had 4 bases not matched to a gene; V was cut back by 4 bases and J by 2 bases. CDR3 length: 15 amino acids. This CDR3 reads CASSTQGQGNYGYTF. CDR3 coding DNA: TGTGCCAGTAGTACCCAGGGACAGGGGAACTATGGCTACACCTTC.

The V gene is TRBV9, the J gene TRBJ1-6; TRBD1 is a possible D gene (6 bases). CDR3 length: 13 residues. The germline V gene has CDR1 SGDLS and CDR2 YYNGEE. V gave up 6 bases and J gave up 8 bases, with 12 bases separating them. The CDR3 loop is CASNLGGDSPLHF. CDR3 nucleotide sequence: TGTGCCAGCAACTTAGGGGGGGATTCACCCCTCCACTTT. Using reference TRBV9 and TRBJ1-6 for the parts outside the CDR3, the full variable domain is DSGVTQTPKHLITATGQRVTLRCSPRSGDLSVYWYQQSLDQGLQFLIQYYNGEERAKGNILERFSAQQFPDLHSELNLSSLELGDSALYFCASNLGGDSPLHFGNGTRLTVT.

This chain connects TRBV9 to TRBJ2-1; 8 bases are shared with TRBD2. This CDR3 comprises 15 residues. V dropped 5 bases and J dropped 7; count of bases not matched to a gene: 11. Germline V lookup: CDR1 SGDLS, CDR2 YYNGEE. This CDR3 reads CASSKAGEVLNEQFF. Here the CDR3 DNA reads TGTGCCAGCAGTAAAGCGGGGGAGGTACTGAATGAGCAGTTCTTC.

The chain joins TRBV4-1 to TRBJ2-3; 8 bases are shared with TRBD2. CDR1 MGHRA and CDR2 YSYEKL come from the germline V gene. With V trimmed by 1 base and J by 6 bases, 9 bases remained unmatched. This CDR3 comprises 16 residues. The CDR3 bases are TGCGCCAGCAGCCAAGGGGACGGGGGGGCCAGCGATACGCAGTATTTT. Its protein product is CASSQGDGGASDTQYF.